A selection of T cell receptor beta chains follows, all from one sample in a study of metastatic and nonmetastatic thyroid tumors. TCRdb re-clonotyped the PCR reads through MiXCR. The sample yields fewer than 40,000 clones, about 15% seen once. Sequencing was carried out using blood. The receptors here all came from a male donor with papillary thyroid cancer or a benign thyroid nodule (not recorded which). Some clones in this sample may be carry-over from other donors' samples. Each CDR3 is given with its conserved first and last residue. The D gene is left open where the match is weak. Size tells how often a clone was seen (once, few, many) or the class of an expanded clone, and some rows leave it out.

V	size	J	D	CDR3	DNA
TRBV24-1	many	TRBJ2-1	TRBD1	CATRAGQGRNEQFF	TGTGCCACCAGAGCGGGACAGGGACGAAATGAGCAGTTCTTC
TRBV10-3	many	TRBJ2-2	NA	CAISGTANTGELFF	TGTGCCATCAGTGGGACGGCGAACACCGGGGAGCTGTTTTTT
TRBV12-3/TRBV12-4	many	TRBJ1-5	NA	CASSWGDSNQPQHF	TGTGCCAGCAGTTGGGGCGATAGCAATCAGCCCCAGCATTTT
TRBV5-6	many	TRBJ2-1	NA	CASTSYYNEQFF	TGTGCCAGCACGTCATACTACAATGAGCAGTTCTTC
TRBV4-1	many	TRBJ2-6	NA	CASSQDGGRHNVLTF	TGCGCCAGCAGCCAAGATGGCGGGCGCCACAACGTCCTGACTTTC
TRBV5-1	many	TRBJ2-1	NA	CASSQSVSSYNEQFF	TGCGCCAGCAGCCAGAGCGTGAGCTCCTACAATGAGCAGTTCTTC
TRBV6-2/TRBV6-3	many	TRBJ2-7	NA	CASRYSSGSQGYEQYF	TGTGCCAGCAGGTACTCCTCCGGGAGTCAAGGCTACGAGCAGTACTTC
TRBV6-1	few	TRBJ2-7	NA	CASTPEGALREQYF	TGTGCCAGCACCCCGGAGGGGGCCCTTCGGGAGCAGTACTTC
TRBV6-1	many	TRBJ2-7	TRBD2	CASSRTGTSSYEQYF	TGTGCCAGCAGCCGAACCGGGACTAGCTCCTACGAGCAGTACTTC
TRBV5-5	many	TRBJ2-3	TRBD2	CASSLSAGRTTDTQYF	TGTGCCAGCAGCTTGTCTGCCGGGAGGACGACAGATACGCAGTATTTT
TRBV19	many	TRBJ1-3	NA	CASSIPRRNTIYF	TGTGCCAGTAGTATCCCCCGGAGGAACACCATATATTTT
TRBV9	many	TRBJ1-4	TRBD1	CASSPKDRRNEKLFF	TGTGCCAGCAGCCCGAAGGACAGGCGGAATGAAAAACTGTTTTTT
TRBV15	many	TRBJ2-7	NA	CATSLGVREAYYEQYF	TGTGCCACCAGCCTCGGGGTGAGGGAGGCATACTACGAGCAGTACTTC
TRBV20-1	many	TRBJ2-1	TRBD1	CSASGDRHNEQFF	TGCAGTGCTAGTGGGGACAGACACAATGAGCAGTTCTTC
TRBV6-1	many	TRBJ2-3	NA	CASGTLGGTDTQYF	TGTGCCAGCGGCACACTAGGGGGCACAGATACGCAGTATTTT
TRBV12-3/TRBV12-4	NA	TRBJ2-1	NA	CASSLVSYNEQFF	TGTGCCAGCAGTTTAGTCAGTTACAATGAGCAGTTCTTC
TRBV20-1	many	TRBJ1-2	NA	CSASAGGYGYTF	TGCAGTGCATCGGCGGGCGGCTATGGCTACACCTTC
TRBV27	few	TRBJ1-2	TRBD1	CASSSSMTGTGIYDYTF	TGTGCCAGCAGCTCCTCAATGACCGGGACAGGGATTTATGACTACACCTTC
TRBV28	few	TRBJ2-5	TRBD2	CASSKGLAGLQETHYF	TGTGCCAGCAGCAAAGGACTAGCGGGCCTCCAAGAGACCCACTACTTC
TRBV20-1	many	TRBJ1-4	NA	CSAPQGNNEKLFF	TGCAGTGCTCCCCAGGGGAATAATGAAAAACTGTTTTTT
TRBV2	many	TRBJ1-5	TRBD1	CASSEALGAGGQPQHF	TGTGCCAGCAGTGAAGCGCTTGGGGCAGGGGGTCAGCCCCAGCATTTT
TRBV25-1	many	TRBJ1-1	TRBD1	CASSEYLGGSEAFF	TGTGCCAGCAGTGAGTATCTAGGGGGCTCTGAAGCTTTCTTT
TRBV5-8	many	TRBJ1-1	TRBD1	CASSLYRGDPEAFF	TGTGCCAGCAGCTTGTACAGGGGAGATCCTGAAGCTTTCTTT
TRBV19	many	TRBJ2-1	TRBD2	CASSMSGDYNEQFF	TGTGCCAGTAGTATGAGCGGGGACTACAATGAGCAGTTCTTC
TRBV20-1	many	TRBJ2-2	NA	CSASDTLTGTGELFF	TGCAGTGCTTCGGACACCCTAACGGGAACCGGGGAGCTGTTTTTT
TRBV20-1	many	TRBJ2-7	NA	CSGSSPSYEQYF	TGCAGTGGGAGCTCCCCCTCCTACGAGCAGTACTTC
TRBV20-1	once	TRBJ1-2	NA	CSLGKGPVYGYTF	TGCAGTCTCGGGAAAGGCCCGGTCTATGGCTACACCTTC
TRBV20-1	NA	TRBJ1-2	TRBD1	CSASGTGTDGYTF	TGCAGTGCTTCCGGGACAGGGACCGATGGCTACACCTTC
TRBV5-4	many	TRBJ2-5	TRBD1	CASSPTGQGEETQYF	TGTGCCAGCAGCCCGACGGGACAGGGCGAAGAGACCCAGTACTTC
TRBV5-1	many	TRBJ2-7	NA	CASSPESSYEQYF	TGCGCCAGCAGCCCGGAGAGCTCCTACGAGCAGTACTTC
TRBV4-2	NA	TRBJ2-3	TRBD2	CASSPRTRGRALGTDTQYF	TGTGCCAGCAGCCCCCGGACTAGAGGGAGGGCCCTGGGCACAGATACGCAGTATTTT
TRBV3-1	many	TRBJ1-2	NA	CASSQEGAWTGYTF	TGTGCCAGCAGCCAAGAGGGGGCATGGACTGGCTACACCTTC
TRBV27	many	TRBJ2-2	TRBD1	CASSLGQTGELFF	TGTGCCAGCAGTCTGGGACAGACCGGGGAGCTGTTTTTT
TRBV6-1	few	TRBJ2-7	TRBD1	CASSEEGVGTDYYEQYF	TGTGCCAGCAGTGAAGAGGGTGTCGGGACAGACTACTACGAGCAGTACTTC
TRBV10-3	NA	TRBJ2-2	NA	CAISAGPYTGELFF	TGTGCCATCAGTGCGGGACCGTACACCGGGGAGCTGTTTTTT
TRBV18	many	TRBJ2-1	TRBD1	CASSGAGNLQGYQFF	TGTGCCAGCTCGGGCGCAGGGAACCTACAGGGGTACCAGTTCTTC
TRBV6-6	many	TRBJ1-1	NA	CASSHLGKDTEAFF	TGTGCCAGCAGTCATCTCGGTAAGGACACTGAAGCTTTCTTT
TRBV9	NA	TRBJ2-2	NA	CASTRTVANTGELFF	TGTGCCAGCACCCGGACGGTCGCTAACACCGGGGAGCTGTTTTTT
TRBV6-2/TRBV6-3	few	TRBJ2-7	TRBD2	CASRKMTSGSGEQYF	TGTGCCAGCAGAAAAATGACTAGCGGGAGCGGCGAGCAGTACTTC
TRBV7-3	many	TRBJ1-1	TRBD1	CASSYGQGGTAFF	TGTGCCAGCAGTTACGGACAGGGGGGTACGGCTTTCTTT
TRBV19	many	TRBJ2-3	NA	CASSPGGYTDTQYF	TGTGCCAGTAGCCCGGGCGGTTACACAGATACGCAGTATTTT
TRBV29-1	many	TRBJ2-1	NA	CSVEQSSYNEQFF	TGCAGCGTTGAGCAGAGCTCCTACAATGAGCAGTTCTTC
TRBV4-2	NA	TRBJ2-7	NA	CASSQVSKNEQYF	TGTGCCAGCAGCCAAGTATCCAAGAACGAGCAGTACTTC
TRBV5-1	many	TRBJ2-3	TRBD1	CASSKMDRSTDTQYF	TGCGCCAGCAGCAAAATGGACAGGAGCACAGATACGCAGTATTTT
TRBV7-6	many	TRBJ1-1	NA	CASSTWDQRNTEAFF	TGTGCCAGCAGCACCTGGGACCAGAGGAACACTGAAGCTTTCTTT
TRBV19	once	TRBJ2-3	TRBD2	CASSTLLAGGVDTRYF	TGTGCCAGTAGTACACTACTAGCGGGAGGAGTCGATACGCGGTATTTT
TRBV16	many	TRBJ1-2	NA	CASTLRARESYGYTF	TGTGCCAGCACCTTACGGGCTAGGGAGAGTTATGGCTACACCTTC
TRBV20-1	many	TRBJ1-1	NA	CSASLPGDTEAFF	TGCAGTGCTAGTTTACCAGGAGACACTGAAGCTTTCTTT
TRBV9	many	TRBJ1-2	NA	CASSVATWGADTF	TGTGCCAGCAGCGTAGCTACCTGGGGGGCAGACACCTTC